Presented here are 5 T cell receptor beta chains from one specimen sequenced in a study of technical replicates of blood from a few donors. The repertoire was sequenced with immunoSEQ multiplex PCR; TCRdb's copy has only in-frame clones and lacks some. This table holds 70,000 to 95,000 clones, 80% to 95% found once. Sequenced input: T cells isolated from PBMCs. The receptors shown here come from a human donor in good health. Some clones in this sample may be carry-over from other donors' samples.

The J gene is TRBJ2-7, the V gene TRBV10-3, with TRBD2 matching 9 bases. Trimming at V came to 3 bases and at J to 7 bases, leaving 4 bases not matched to a gene. Germline CDR1 and CDR2: ENHRY and SYGVKD. CDR3 size: 13 residues. The CDR3 bases are TGTGCCATCAGTGAAAGGCTAGCGGGGGAGCAGTACTTC. It yields the protein CAISERLAGEQYF.

This chain uses TRBV6-6 with TRBJ1-5; tentatively, D is TRBD1 (5 bases). The germline CDR1 and CDR2 sequences are MNHNY and SVGAGI (reference sequence). The CDR3 is made up of 16 amino acids. The germline V and J ends were trimmed by 2 bases and 2 bases, with 13 bases remaining between them. This CDR3 is CASSYGFRARNQPQHF. The CDR3, as DNA: TGTGCCAGCAGTTACGGTTTCAGGGCACGCAATCAGCCCCAGCATTTT.

The chain carries TRBV7-9 and TRBJ2-1; 11 nucleotides match TRBD2. The CDR3 sequence is 16 residues long. Trimming cost V 2 bases and J 7 bases; bases outside gene matches: 7. The germline gives CDR1 SEHNR, CDR2 FQNEAQ (reference sequence). CDR3 sequence (DNA): TGTGCCAGCAGCTTATCCACTAGCGGGAGTGGGAATGAGCAGTTCTTC. It yields the protein CASSLSTSGSGNEQFF. Based on the CDR3 plus reference TRBV7-9 and TRBJ2-1, the full variable domain is DTGVSQNPRHKITKRGQNVTFRCDPISEHNRLYWYRQTLGQGPEFLTYFQNEAQLEKSRLLSDRFSAERPKGSFSTLEIQRTEQGDSAMYLCASSLSTSGSGNEQFFGPGTRLTVL.

The chain uses TRBV5-6 and TRBJ1-3, with 8 positions matching TRBD1. CDR3 length equals 17 residues. Per germline, CDR1 SGHDT and CDR2 YYEEEE. The V gene end was trimmed by 4 bases and the J gene end by 11 bases; junction bases not matched to a gene: 20. The CDR3 nucleotides are TGTGCCAGCAGCACTTGGACAGGGAGACCCAATATTGCCGCCATATATTTT. Translated, it gives CASSTWTGRPNIAAIYF.

V and J are TRBV5-1 and TRBJ2-7; TRBD2 aligns across 8 bases. CDR3 length: 14 residues. Germline CDR1 SGHRS, CDR2 YFSETQ. With V trimmed by 2 bases and J by 7 bases, 8 bases remained unmatched. DNA for the CDR3: TGCGCCAGCAGCTTTCCAGCGGGAGTACGAGAGCAGTACTTC. Protein product: CASSFPAGVREQYF.